This note documents a single TCR beta chain sequence. This sample is drawn from a study of long-term antiretroviral therapy in people with HIV. The germline gives CDR1 MNHEY, CDR2 SMNVEV (reference sequence). J gave up 1 base and V 10 bases, and 8 bases lay outside the gene matches. This CDR3 has 15 amino acids. Survey-level resolution applied to immunoSEQ assay v3.0. The protocol was immunoSEQ multiplex PCR, while the TCRdb copy is restricted to in-frame clones and leaves out a portion. The sample lists roughly 17,000 clones, more than 65% seen once, with approximately 8% in the top ten. The chain joins TRBV27 to TRBJ1-2; 11 bases are a match to TRBD1. This clonotype originated in a man between 25 and 39 years old with HIV. The sequencing here drew on unsorted PBMCs, taken at the start of antiretroviral therapy. The CDR3 protein is CATYGQGAFNYGYTF. The CDR3 nucleotides read TGTGCCACCTACGGACAGGGGGCTTTTAACTATGGCTACACCTTC.